The rows below give T cell receptor beta chains drawn from one sample of a study of blood T cell repertoires in COVID-19. Assay used: immunoSEQ multiplex PCR; TCRdb lists only in-frame clones, some missing. The sample records about 150,000 clones, more than 65% being singletons. Sequenced sample: peripheral blood. These receptors all stem from a woman aged 50 to 60 in a cohort sampled during active or convalescent COVID-19. The CDR3 runs from the conserved cysteine through the conserved F or W. A D gene is named only where the DNA matches it firmly.

cdr3_length	v_call	d_call	cdr3_aa
15	TRBV5-1	TRBD2	CASSRGGGPRETQYF
15	TRBV6-6	TRBD1	CASSTPGQESEKLFF
14	TRBV12-5	NA	CARTRSSDNQPQHF
16	TRBV27	TRBD1	CASSLLTTGRTGELFF
15	TRBV5-1	TRBD1	CASSFGQGATGELFF
14	TRBV19	NA	CASTPQGRNTEAFF
15	TRBV19	TRBD1	CASSITGVSNQPQHF
16	TRBV12-5	TRBD1	CASGSGQGYSNQPQHF
13	TRBV12-3/TRBV12-4	NA	CASSRVLNTEAFF
13	TRBV19	NA	CASSYRGGGELFF
15	TRBV5-1	NA	CASSLGSDRSYEQYF
19	TRBV6-2/TRBV6-3	TRBD1	CASSWLGDRVSTYNSPLHF